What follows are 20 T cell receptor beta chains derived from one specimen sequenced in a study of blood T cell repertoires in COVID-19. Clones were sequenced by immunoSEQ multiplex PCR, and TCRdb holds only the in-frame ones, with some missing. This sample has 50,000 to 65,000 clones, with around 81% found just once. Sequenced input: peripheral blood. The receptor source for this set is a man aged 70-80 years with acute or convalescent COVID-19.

The CDR3 DNA sequence: TGTGCCAGCAGTTACGGGGCAGCGGGGGGAGGGGAGACCCAGTACTTC. It yields the protein CASSYGAAGGGETQYF. The chain joins TRBV6-5 to TRBJ2-5, with TRBD2 matching over 9 bases. Trimming took 2 bases from V and 5 from J; bases not matched to a gene: 9. Germline V gene data show CDR1 as MNHEY and CDR2 as SVGAGI. The CDR3 length is 16 residues.

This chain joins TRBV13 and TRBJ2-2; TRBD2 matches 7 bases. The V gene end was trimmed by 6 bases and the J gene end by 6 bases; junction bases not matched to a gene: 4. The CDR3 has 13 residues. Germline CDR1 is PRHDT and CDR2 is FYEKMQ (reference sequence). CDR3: CASRRLAPGELFF. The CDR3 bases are TGTGCCAGCAGGCGACTAGCTCCCGGGGAGCTGTTTTTT.

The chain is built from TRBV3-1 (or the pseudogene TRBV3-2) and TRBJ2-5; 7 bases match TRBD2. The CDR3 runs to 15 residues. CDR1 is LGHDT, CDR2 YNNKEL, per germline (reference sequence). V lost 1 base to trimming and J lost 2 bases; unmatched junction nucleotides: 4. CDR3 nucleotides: TGTGCCAGCAGCCAAGTACTAGCGAGGCAAGAGACCCAGTACTTC. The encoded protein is CASSQVLARQETQYF.

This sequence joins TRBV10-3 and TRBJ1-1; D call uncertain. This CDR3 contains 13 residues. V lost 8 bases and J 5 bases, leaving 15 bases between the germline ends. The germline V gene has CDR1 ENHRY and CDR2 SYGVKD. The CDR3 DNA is TGTGCCATCCGGATGCCTCGGGAAACTGAAGCTTTCTTT. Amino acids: CAIRMPRETEAFF.

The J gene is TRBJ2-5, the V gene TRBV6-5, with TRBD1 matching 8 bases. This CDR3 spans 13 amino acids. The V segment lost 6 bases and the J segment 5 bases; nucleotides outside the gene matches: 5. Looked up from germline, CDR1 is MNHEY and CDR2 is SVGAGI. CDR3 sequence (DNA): TGTGCCAGCAGGTTGACAGGGGAGGAGACCCAGTACTTC. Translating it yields CASRLTGEETQYF.

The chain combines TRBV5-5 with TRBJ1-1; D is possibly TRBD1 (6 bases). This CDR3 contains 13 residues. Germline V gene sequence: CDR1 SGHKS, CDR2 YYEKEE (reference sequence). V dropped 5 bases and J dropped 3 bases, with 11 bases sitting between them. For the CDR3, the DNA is TGTGCCAGCAGATACAGGGTAGACACTGAAGCTTTCTTT. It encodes CASRYRVDTEAFF.

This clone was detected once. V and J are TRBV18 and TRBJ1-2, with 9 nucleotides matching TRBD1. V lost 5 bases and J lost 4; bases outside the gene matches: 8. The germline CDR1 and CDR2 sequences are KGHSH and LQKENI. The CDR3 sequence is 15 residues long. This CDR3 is CASSSDRGSTYGYTF. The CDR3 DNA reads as TGTGCCAGCTCATCCGACAGGGGGAGTACCTATGGCTACACCTTC.

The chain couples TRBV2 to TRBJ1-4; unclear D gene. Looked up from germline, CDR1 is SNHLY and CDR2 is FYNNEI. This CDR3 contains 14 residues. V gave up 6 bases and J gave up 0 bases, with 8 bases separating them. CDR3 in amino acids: CASREPATNEKLFF. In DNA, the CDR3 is TGTGCCAGCAGAGAACCTGCAACTAATGAAAAACTGTTTTTT.

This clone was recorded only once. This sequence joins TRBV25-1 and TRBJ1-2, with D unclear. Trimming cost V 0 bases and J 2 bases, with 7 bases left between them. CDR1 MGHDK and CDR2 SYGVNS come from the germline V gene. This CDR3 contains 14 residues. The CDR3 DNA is TGTGCCAGCAGTGAATATAACATGAACTATGGCTACACCTTC. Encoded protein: CASSEYNMNYGYTF.

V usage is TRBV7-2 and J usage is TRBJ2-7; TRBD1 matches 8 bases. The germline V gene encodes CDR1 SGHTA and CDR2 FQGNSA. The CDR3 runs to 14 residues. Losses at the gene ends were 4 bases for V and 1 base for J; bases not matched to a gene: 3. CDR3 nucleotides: TGTGCCAGCAGCTCAAGGACAGGGTCCTACGAGCAGTACTTC. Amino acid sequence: CASSSRTGSYEQYF.

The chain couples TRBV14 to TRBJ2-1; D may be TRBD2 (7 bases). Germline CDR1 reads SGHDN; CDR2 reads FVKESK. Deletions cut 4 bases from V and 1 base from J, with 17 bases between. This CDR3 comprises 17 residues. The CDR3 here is CASSPLGGGLSYNEQFF. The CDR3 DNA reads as TGTGCCAGCAGCCCCCTAGGGGGGGGCCTATCCTACAATGAGCAGTTCTTC.

Here the CDR3 DNA reads TGCGCCAGCAGCCCAGGGACAGGGGGGACCGGGGAGCTGTTTTTT. Its translation is CASSPGTGGTGELFF. The chain couples TRBV5-1 to TRBJ2-2; 11 bases fit TRBD1. The CDR3 has 15 amino acids. Germline lookup yields CDR1 SGHRS and CDR2 YFSETQ. The J segment lost 5 bases and the V segment lost 4 bases, leaving 4 bases of the junction unmatched.

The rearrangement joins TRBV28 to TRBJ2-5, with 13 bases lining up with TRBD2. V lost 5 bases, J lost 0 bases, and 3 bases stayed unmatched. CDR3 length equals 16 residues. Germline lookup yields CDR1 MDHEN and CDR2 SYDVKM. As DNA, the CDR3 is TGTGCCAGCAGTCCGACTAGCGGGGGGTACCAAGAGACCCAGTACTTC. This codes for CASSPTSGGYQETQYF.

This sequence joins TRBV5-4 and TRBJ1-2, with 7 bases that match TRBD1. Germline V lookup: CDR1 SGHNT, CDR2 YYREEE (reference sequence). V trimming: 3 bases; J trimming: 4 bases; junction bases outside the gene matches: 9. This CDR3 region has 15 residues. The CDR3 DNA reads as TGTGCCAGCAGCTCCTCCCAGGGGGACAGCTATGGCTACACCTTC. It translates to CASSSSQGDSYGYTF.

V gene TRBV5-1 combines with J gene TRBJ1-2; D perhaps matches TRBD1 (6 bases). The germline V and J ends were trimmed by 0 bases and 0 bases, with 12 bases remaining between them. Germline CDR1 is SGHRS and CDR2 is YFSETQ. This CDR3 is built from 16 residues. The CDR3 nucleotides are TGCGCCAGCAGCTTGGGGCAAGGACAGACTAACTATGGCTACACCTTC. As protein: CASSLGQGQTNYGYTF.

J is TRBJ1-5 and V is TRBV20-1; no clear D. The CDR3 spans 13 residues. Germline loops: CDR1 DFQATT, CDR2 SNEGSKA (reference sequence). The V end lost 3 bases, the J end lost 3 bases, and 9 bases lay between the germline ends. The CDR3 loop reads CSASGLDNQPQHF. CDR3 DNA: TGCAGTGCTAGTGGGTTAGACAATCAGCCCCAGCATTTT.

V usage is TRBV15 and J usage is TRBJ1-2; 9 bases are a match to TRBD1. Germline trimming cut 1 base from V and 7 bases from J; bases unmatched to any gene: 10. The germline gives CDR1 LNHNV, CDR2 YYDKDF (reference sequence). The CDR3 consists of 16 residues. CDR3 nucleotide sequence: TGTGCCACCAGCAGAGTATACGCCGGGACAGGGTTTGGCTACACCTTC. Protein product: CATSRVYAGTGFGYTF.

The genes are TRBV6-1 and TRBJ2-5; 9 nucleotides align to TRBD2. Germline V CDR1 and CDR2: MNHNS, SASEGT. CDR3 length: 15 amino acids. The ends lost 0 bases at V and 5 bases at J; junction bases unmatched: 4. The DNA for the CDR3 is TGTGCCAGCAGTGAAGCTGGCCTAGCGGGGGAGACCCAGTACTTC. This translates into CASSEAGLAGETQYF.

As DNA, the CDR3 is TGTGCCAGCAGTTACTCGAGTAAGATCATGAACACTGAAGCTTTCTTT. This codes for CASSYSSKIMNTEAFF. The chain combines TRBV6-2 or TRBV6-3 with TRBJ1-1; D not resolved. The germline CDR1 and CDR2 sequences are MNHEY and SVGEGT. Trimming took 0 bases from V and 0 from J, leaving 11 bases between them. CDR3 length: 16 residues.

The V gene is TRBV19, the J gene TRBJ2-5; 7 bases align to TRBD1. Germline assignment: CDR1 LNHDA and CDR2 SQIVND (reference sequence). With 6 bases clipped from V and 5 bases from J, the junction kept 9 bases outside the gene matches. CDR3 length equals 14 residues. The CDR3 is CASRRTGGSETQYF. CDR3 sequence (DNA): TGTGCCAGTAGACGGACAGGCGGATCGGAGACCCAGTACTTC.